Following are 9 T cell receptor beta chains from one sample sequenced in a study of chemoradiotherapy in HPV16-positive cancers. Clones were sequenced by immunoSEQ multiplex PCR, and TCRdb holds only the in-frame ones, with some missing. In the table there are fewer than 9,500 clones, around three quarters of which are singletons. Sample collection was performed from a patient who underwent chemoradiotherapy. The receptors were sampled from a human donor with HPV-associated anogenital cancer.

This CDR3 reads CASSLDQEGAGNQPQHF. CDR3 DNA: TGTGCCAGCAGCTTAGATCAGGAGGGGGCGGGCAATCAGCCCCAGCATTTT. The chain links TRBV11-2 to TRBJ1-5; the match to TRBD1 covers 7 bases. The germline V gene encodes CDR1 SGHAT and CDR2 FQNNGV. V was pared by 0 bases and J by 2 bases, with 7 bases of the junction left unmatched. The CDR3 is 17 residues long. The full variable domain, completed using reference TRBV11-2 and TRBJ1-5, is EAGVAQSPRYKIIEKRQSVAFWCNPISGHATLYWYQQILGQGPKLLIQFQNNGVVDDSQLPKDRFSAERLKGVDSTLKIQPAKLEDSAVYLCASSLDQEGAGNQPQHFGDGTRLSIL.

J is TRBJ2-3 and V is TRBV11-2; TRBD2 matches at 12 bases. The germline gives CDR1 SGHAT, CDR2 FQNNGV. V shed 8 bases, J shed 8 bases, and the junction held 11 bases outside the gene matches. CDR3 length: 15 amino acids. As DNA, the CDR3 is TGTGCCAGCGGTACTAGCGGGGGGCGCGTGCCTACGCAGTATTTT. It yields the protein CASGTSGGRVPTQYF.

This CDR3 reads CASSFNSEQYF. The CDR3 nucleotides read TGTGCCAGCAGTTTTAATAGCGAGCAGTACTTC. This chain joins TRBV28 and TRBJ2-7; D gene ambiguous. The germline gives CDR1 MDHEN, CDR2 SYDVKM. The CDR3 covers 11 residues. V was pared by 3 bases and J by 6 bases, with 6 bases between.

CDR3 bases: TGTGCCAGCTCAGAGGGACAGACAAATCAGCCCCAGCATTTT. The encoded protein is CASSEGQTNQPQHF. This rearrangement joins TRBV7-9 to TRBJ1-5; TRBD1 matches 7 bases. CDR1 is SEHNR, CDR2 FQNEAQ, per germline (reference sequence). The CDR3 runs to 14 residues. Trimming at V came to 8 bases and at J to 4 bases, leaving 8 bases not matched to a gene.

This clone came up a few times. The CDR3 loop reads CAWEGGYTF. The CDR3, as DNA: TGTGCCTGGGAAGGCGGCTACACCTTC. This chain connects TRBV30 to TRBJ1-2; D call uncertain. CDR1 GTSNPN and CDR2 SVGIG come from the germline V gene (reference sequence). The CDR3 sequence is 9 residues long. Trimming shortened V by 5 bases and J by 8 bases, and 6 bases separated the two germline ends.

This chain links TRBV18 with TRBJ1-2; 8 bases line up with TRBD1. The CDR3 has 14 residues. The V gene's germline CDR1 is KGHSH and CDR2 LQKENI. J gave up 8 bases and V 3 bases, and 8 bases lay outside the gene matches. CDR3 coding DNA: TGTGCCAGCTCACCTTCGGGCGACAGGGGAGGCTACACCTTC. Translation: CASSPSGDRGGYTF. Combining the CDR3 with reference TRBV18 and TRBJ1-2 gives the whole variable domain NAGVMQNPRHLVRRRGQEARLRCSPMKGHSHVYWYRQLPEEGLKFMVYLQKENIIDESGMPKERFSAEFPKEGPSILRIQQVVRGDSAAYFCASSPSGDRGGYTFGSGTRLTVV.

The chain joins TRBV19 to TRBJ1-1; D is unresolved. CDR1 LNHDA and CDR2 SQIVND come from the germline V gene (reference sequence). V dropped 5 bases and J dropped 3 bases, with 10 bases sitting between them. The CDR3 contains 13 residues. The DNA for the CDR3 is TGTGCCAGTAGTCCCAGGACGGACACTGAAGCTTTCTTT. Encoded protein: CASSPRTDTEAFF.

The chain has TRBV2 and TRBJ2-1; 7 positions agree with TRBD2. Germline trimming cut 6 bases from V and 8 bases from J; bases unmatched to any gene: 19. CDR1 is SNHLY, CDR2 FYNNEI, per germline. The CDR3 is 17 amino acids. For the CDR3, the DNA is TGTGCCAGCAGCCCGTCGGGAGGCGGGAGTTTCCCGGATGAGCAGTTCTTC. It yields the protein CASSPSGGGSFPDEQFF.

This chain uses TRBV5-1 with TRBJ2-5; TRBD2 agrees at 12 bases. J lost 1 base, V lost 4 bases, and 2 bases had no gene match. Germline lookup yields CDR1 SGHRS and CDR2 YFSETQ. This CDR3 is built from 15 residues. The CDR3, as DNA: TGCGCCAGCAGCCCGACTAGCGGGAGCCAAGAGACCCAGTACTTC. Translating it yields CASSPTSGSQETQYF.